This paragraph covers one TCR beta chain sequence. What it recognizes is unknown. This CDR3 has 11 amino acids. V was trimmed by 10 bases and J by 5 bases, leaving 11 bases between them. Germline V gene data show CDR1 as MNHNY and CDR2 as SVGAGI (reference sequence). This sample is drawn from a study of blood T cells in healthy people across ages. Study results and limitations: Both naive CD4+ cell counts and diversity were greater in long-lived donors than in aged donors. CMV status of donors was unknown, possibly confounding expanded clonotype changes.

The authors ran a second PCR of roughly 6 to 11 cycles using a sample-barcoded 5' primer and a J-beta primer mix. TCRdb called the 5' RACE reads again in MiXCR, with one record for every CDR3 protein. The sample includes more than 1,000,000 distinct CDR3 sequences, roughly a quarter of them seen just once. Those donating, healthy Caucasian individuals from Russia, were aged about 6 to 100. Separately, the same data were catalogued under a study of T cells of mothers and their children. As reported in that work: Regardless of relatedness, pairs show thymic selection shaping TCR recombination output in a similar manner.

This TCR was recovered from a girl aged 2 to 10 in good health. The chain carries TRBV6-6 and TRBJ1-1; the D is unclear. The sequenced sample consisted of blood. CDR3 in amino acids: CATTLGTEAFF. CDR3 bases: TGTGCCACAACCCTGGGAACTGAAGCTTTCTTT.